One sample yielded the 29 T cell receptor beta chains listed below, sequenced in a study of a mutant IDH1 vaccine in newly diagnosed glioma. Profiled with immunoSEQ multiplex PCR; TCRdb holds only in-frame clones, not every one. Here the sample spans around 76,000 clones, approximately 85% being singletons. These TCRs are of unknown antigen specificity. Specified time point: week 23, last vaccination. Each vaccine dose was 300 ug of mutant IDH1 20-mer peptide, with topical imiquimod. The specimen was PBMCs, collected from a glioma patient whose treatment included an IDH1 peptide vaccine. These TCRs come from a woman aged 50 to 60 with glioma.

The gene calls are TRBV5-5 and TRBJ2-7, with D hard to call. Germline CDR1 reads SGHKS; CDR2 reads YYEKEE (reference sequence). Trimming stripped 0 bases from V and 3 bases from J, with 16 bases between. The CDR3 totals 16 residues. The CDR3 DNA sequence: TGTGCCAGCAGCTTGGCCCCTGTAAGTGAATTCTACGAGCAGTACTTC. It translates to CASSLAPVSEFYEQYF.

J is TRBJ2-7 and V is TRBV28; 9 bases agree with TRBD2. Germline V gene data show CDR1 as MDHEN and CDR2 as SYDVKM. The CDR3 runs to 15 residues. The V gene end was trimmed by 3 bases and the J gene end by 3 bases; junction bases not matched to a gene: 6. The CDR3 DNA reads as TGTGCCAGCAGTTTTCGCGGGAGGGCCAGCTACGAGCAGTACTTC. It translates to CASSFRGRASYEQYF.

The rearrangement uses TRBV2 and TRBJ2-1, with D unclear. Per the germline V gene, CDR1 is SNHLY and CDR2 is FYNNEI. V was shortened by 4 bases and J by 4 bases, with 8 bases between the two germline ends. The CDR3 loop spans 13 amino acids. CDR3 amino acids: CASSGEEYNEQFF. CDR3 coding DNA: TGTGCCAGCAGTGGAGAAGAATACAATGAGCAGTTCTTC.

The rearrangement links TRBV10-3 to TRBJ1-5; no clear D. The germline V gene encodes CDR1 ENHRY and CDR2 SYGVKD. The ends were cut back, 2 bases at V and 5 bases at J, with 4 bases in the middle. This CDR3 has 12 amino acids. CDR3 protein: CAISERHQPQHF. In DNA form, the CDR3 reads TGTGCCATCAGTGAGAGACATCAGCCCCAGCATTTT.

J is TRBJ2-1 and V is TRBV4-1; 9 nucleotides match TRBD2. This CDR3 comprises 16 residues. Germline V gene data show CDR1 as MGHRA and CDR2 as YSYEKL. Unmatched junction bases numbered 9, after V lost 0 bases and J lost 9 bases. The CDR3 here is CASSQERAGGASEQFF. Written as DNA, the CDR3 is TGCGCCAGCAGCCAAGAAAGAGCGGGAGGAGCTAGTGAGCAGTTCTTC.

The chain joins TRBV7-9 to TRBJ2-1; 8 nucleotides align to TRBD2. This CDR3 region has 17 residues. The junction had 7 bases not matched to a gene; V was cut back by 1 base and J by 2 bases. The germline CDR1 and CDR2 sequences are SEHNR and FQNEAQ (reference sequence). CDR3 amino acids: CASSLGTRGGPYNEQFF. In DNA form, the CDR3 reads TGTGCCAGCAGCTTAGGCACACGGGGGGGCCCCTACAATGAGCAGTTCTTC.

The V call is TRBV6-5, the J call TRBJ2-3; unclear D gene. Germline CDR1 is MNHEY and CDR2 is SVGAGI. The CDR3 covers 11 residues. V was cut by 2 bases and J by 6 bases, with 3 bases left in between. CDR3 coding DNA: TGTGCCAGCAGTTACAAGGATACGCAGTATTTT. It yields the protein CASSYKDTQYF.

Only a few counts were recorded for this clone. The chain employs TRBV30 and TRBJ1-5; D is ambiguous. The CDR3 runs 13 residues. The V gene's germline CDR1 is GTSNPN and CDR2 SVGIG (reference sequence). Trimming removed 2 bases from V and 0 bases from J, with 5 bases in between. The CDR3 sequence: CAWSYDSNQPQHF. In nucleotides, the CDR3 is TGTGCCTGGAGTTACGATAGCAATCAGCCCCAGCATTTT.

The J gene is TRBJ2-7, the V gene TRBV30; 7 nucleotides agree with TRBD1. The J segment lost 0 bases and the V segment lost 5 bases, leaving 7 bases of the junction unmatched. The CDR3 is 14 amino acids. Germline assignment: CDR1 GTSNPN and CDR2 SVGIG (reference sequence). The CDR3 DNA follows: TGTGCCTGGGAGACCGACAGGGTCTCCTACGAGCAGTACTTC. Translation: CAWETDRVSYEQYF.

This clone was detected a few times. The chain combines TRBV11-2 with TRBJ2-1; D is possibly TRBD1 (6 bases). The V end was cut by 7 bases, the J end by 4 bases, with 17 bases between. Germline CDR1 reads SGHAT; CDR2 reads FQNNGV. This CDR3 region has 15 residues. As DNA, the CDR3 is TGTGCCAGCACCATGTTGGCAGGGGCTTACAATGAGCAGTTCTTC. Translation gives CASTMLAGAYNEQFF.

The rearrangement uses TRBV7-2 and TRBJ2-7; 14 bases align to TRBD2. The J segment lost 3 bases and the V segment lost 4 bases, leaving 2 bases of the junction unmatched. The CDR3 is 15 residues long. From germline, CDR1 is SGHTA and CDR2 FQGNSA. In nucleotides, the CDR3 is TGTGCCAGCAGCTCAGGACTAGCGGGAGGCTACGAGCAGTACTTC. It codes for CASSSGLAGGYEQYF.

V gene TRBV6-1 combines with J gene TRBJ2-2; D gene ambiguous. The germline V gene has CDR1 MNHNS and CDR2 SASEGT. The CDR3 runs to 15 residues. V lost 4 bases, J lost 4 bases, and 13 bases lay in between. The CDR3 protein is CASSARRITTGELFF. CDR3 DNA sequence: TGTGCCAGCAGTGCCAGACGGATCACCACCGGGGAGCTGTTTTTT.

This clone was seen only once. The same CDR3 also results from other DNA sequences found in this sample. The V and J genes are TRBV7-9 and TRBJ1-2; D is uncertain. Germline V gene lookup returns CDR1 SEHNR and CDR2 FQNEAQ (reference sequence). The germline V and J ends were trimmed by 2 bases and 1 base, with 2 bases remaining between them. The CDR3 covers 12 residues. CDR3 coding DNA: TGTGCCAGCAGCTTAAATAACTATGGCTACACCTTC. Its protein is CASSLNNYGYTF.

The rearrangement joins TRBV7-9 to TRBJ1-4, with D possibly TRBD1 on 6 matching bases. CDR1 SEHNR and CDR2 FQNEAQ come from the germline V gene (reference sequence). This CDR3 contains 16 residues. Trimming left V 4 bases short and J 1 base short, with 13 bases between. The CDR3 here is CASSSPGHGTNEKLFF. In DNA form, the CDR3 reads TGTGCCAGCAGCTCTCCGGGACACGGAACTAATGAAAAACTGTTTTTT. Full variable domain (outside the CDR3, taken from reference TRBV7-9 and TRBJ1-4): DTGVSQNPRHKITKRGQNVTFRCDPISEHNRLYWYRQTLGQGPEFLTYFQNEAQLEKSRLLSDRFSAERPKGSFSTLEIQRTEQGDSAMYLCASSSPGHGTNEKLFFGSGTQLSVL.

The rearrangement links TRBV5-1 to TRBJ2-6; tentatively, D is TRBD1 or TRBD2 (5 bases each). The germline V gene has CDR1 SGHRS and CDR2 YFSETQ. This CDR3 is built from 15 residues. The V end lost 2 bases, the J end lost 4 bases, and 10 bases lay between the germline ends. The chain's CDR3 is CASSFFGAGANVLTF. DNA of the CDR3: TGCGCCAGCAGCTTCTTCGGGGCGGGGGCCAACGTCCTGACTTTC.

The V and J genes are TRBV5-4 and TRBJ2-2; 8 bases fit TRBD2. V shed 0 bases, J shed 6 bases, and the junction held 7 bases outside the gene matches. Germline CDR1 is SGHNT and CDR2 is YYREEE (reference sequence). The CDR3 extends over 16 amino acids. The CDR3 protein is CASSLETSGGAGELFF. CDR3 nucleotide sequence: TGTGCCAGCAGCTTGGAAACTAGCGGTGGCGCCGGGGAGCTGTTTTTT.

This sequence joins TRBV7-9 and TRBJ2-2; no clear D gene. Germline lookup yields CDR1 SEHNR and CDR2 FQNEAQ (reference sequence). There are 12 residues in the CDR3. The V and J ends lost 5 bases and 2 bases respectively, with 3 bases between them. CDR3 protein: CASSLNTGELFF. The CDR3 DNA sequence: TGTGCCAGCAGCCTAAACACCGGGGAGCTGTTTTTT.

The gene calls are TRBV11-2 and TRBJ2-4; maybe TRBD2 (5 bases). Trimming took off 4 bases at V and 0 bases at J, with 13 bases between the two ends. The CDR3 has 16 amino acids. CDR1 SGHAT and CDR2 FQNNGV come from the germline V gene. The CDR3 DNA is TGTGCCAGCAGCTCCCCAGCGGCACTAGCCAAAAACATTCAGTACTTC. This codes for CASSSPAALAKNIQYF.

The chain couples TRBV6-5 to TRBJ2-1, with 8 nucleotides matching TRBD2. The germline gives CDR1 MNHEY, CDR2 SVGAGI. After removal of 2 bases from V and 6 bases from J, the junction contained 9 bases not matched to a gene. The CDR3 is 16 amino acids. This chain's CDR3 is CASSYNAGSGINEQFF. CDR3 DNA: TGTGCCAGCAGTTACAACGCGGGTAGCGGGATCAATGAGCAGTTCTTC.

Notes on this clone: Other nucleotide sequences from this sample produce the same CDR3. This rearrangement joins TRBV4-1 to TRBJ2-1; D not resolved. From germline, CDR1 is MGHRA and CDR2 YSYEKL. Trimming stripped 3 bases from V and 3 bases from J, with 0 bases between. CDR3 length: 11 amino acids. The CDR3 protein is CASSHYNEQFF. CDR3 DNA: TGCGCCAGCAGCCACTACAATGAGCAGTTCTTC.

The CDR3, as DNA: TGCGCCAGCAGCCCCGGGACTAGCGGGGGCTTCGGAGTGGGGCGGGAGACCCAGTACTTC. Amino acids: CASSPGTSGGFGVGRETQYF. The gene calls are TRBV10-1 and TRBJ2-5; 14 nucleotides align to TRBD2. V lost 6 bases, J lost 5 bases, and 20 bases stayed unmatched. CDR1 is WNHNN and CDR2 is SYGVQD in the germline V gene (reference sequence). This CDR3 has 20 amino acids.

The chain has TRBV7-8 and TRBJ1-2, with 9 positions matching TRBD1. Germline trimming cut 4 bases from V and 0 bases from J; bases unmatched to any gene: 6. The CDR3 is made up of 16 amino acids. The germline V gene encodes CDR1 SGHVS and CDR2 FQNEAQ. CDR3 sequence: CASSSYRTGANYGYTF. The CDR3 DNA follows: TGTGCCAGCAGCTCTTACAGGACAGGGGCTAACTATGGCTACACCTTC.

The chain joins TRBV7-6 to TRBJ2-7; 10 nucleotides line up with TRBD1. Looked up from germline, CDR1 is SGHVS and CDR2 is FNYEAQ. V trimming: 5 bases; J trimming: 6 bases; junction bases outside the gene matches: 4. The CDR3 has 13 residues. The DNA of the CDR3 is TGTGCCAGCAGCGACAGGGGGCAGTTCGAGCAGTACTTC. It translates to CASSDRGQFEQYF.

The CDR3 spells CASGFNGYEQYF. As DNA, the CDR3 is TGTGCTAGTGGTTTTAACGGGTACGAGCAGTACTTC. The chain has TRBV12-5 and TRBJ2-7; D call uncertain. The CDR3 is 12 amino acids. The V and J ends lost 3 bases and 4 bases respectively, with 7 bases between them. Germline-derived CDR1 and CDR2 are LGHNT and FRNRAP.

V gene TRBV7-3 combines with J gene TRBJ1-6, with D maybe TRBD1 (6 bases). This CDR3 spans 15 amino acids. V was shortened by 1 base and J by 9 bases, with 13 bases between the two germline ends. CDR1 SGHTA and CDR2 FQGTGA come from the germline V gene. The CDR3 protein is CASSLMGGGGSPLHF. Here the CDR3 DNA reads TGTGCCAGCAGCTTAATGGGGGGCGGAGGTTCACCCCTCCACTTT.

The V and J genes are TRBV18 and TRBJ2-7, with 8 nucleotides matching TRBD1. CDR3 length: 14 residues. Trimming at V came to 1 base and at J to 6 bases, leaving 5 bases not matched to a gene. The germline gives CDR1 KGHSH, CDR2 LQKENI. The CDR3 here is CASSPRDRGGEQYF. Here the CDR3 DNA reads TGTGCCAGCTCACCACGTGACAGGGGCGGCGAGCAGTACTTC.

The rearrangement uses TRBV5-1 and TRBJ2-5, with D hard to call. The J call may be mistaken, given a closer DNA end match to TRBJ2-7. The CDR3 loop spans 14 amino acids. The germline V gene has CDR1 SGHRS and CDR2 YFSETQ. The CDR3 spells CASSLGLDTYEQYF. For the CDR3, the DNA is TGCGCCAGCAGCTTGGGTTTAGATACCTACGAGCAGTACTTC.

The DNA for the CDR3 is TGTGCCAGCAGCGCTGAGGGGGCATATAGCAATCAGCCCCAGCATTTT. Its translation: CASSAEGAYSNQPQHF. J is TRBJ1-5 and V is TRBV7-8; 7 positions agree with TRBD1. Germline V gene data show CDR1 as SGHVS and CDR2 as FQNEAQ. This CDR3 contains 16 residues. The ends lost 5 bases at V and 0 bases at J; junction bases unmatched: 7.

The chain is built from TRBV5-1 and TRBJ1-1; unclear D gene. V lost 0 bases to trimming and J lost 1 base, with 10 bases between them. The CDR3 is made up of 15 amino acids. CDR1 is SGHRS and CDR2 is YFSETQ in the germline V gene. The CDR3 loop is CASSLDLQRNTEAFF. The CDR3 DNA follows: TGCGCCAGCAGCTTGGACTTACAGAGGAACACTGAAGCTTTCTTT.